Detailed here is one T cell receptor (beta chain). As yet, its antigen is unknown. These data originate in a study of blood T cells in healthy people across ages. Study overall: Roughly one uniquely barcoded beta molecule per two T cells was captured.

The study recruited healthy Caucasian donors from Russia who were aged about 6 to 100. The authors ran a second PCR of 7 to 11 cycles using a sample-barcoded 5' primer and a J-beta primer mix. Each CDR3 protein is one row after TCRdb ran MiXCR on the 5' RACE reads. Of 550,000 to 600,000 distinct CDR3 sequences detected, 47% appear once; the ten largest clones hold around 25%. The study's findings and limits: Naive T cell percentage and TCR beta diversity correlated strongly.

This receptor was taken from a man older than 75 in good health. Sequencing was performed on blood.

The CDR3 protein is CASSLVDTEAFF. The CDR3 region has the DNA TGCGCCAGCAGCTTGGTTGACACTGAAGCTTTCTTT. The genes are TRBV5-1 and TRBJ1-1; D gene uncertain. V dropped 0 bases and J dropped 3 bases, with 3 bases sitting between them. Germline-derived CDR1 and CDR2 are SGHRS and YFSETQ. This CDR3 has 12 residues.